This TCR beta chain was captured in a study of blood T cell repertoires in COVID-19. Study details: Both acute and convalescent COVID-19 samples were obtained from the United States, Italy and Spain. Sources were T cells, B-cell-depleted T cells, or PBMCs; the material itself was cDNA or gDNA.

The CDR3 length is 15 residues. From germline, CDR1 is SNHLY and CDR2 FYNNEI. V trimming: 4 bases; J trimming: 6 bases; junction bases outside the gene matches: 5. Original handling: By means of reference gene primer amplification, nucleated cell counts were estimated. The repertoire was sequenced with immunoSEQ multiplex PCR; TCRdb's copy has only in-frame clones and lacks some. That table gives V, J and clone size, and the DNA gave D and trimming. Altogether around 170,000 clones are present, 78% being singletons, with the ten largest covering more than 11%. This receptor was obtained from a woman aged 80 or older with acute or convalescent COVID-19. The sequencing sample was made of peripheral blood. This chain uses TRBV2 with TRBJ2-1; 11 bases agree with TRBD2. For the CDR3, the DNA is TGTGCCAGCAGTGGACTAGCGGGACGTACCAATGAGCAGTTCTTC. Protein sequence: CASSGLAGRTNEQFF.